The 25 T cell receptor beta chains reported below all come from one sample, sequenced in a study of identical twins. Using its own MiXCR run on the 5' RACE reads, TCRdb lists one record per CDR3 protein. The data hold roughly 470,000 distinct CDR3 sequences, with roughly an eighth observed a single time. The sample was also reused in another study, on yellow fever vaccine responses in identical twins.

The specimen was CD4+ T cells sorted from blood. These receptors were collected from a woman younger than 35 in good health.

V usage is TRBV2 and J usage is TRBJ2-3; TRBD1 is a possible D gene (5 bases). Germline V lookup: CDR1 SNHLY, CDR2 FYNNEI. The V end was cut by 5 bases, the J end by 3 bases, with 12 bases between. The CDR3 runs to 14 residues. CDR3 region: CASSPGKQTDTQYF. The CDR3 coding sequence is TGTGCCAGCAGTCCAGGGAAGCAAACAGATACGCAGTATTTT.

This chain links TRBV7-9 with TRBJ2-7; 8 positions agree with TRBD1. The CDR3 is 13 residues long. The trim removed 5 bases at V and 6 bases at J, leaving 6 bases unmatched. Per germline, CDR1 SEHNR and CDR2 FQNEAQ (reference sequence). The CDR3 here is CASSPTGVFEQYF. The CDR3 region has the DNA TGTGCCAGCAGCCCGACAGGGGTGTTCGAGCAGTACTTC.

This clonotype was picked up a small number of times. CDR3 residues: CASSQLGQVHEQYF. Written as DNA, the CDR3 is TGTGCCAGCAGTCAATTGGGACAGGTCCACGAGCAGTACTTC. The rearrangement uses TRBV12-3 or TRBV12-4 and TRBJ2-7, with 8 bases fitting TRBD1. The CDR3 consists of 14 residues. The J segment lost 5 bases and the V segment lost 5 bases, leaving 8 bases of the junction unmatched.

V and J are TRBV29-1 and TRBJ2-5, with a weak D call TRBD1 (5 bases). Trimming left V 7 bases short and J 4 bases short, with 19 bases between. The CDR3 is made up of 14 amino acids. Germline CDR1 SQVTM, CDR2 ANQGSEA. The CDR3 DNA reads as TGCAGCGCGGACCTGATGGGGCTTGGAGAGACCCAGTACTTC. Encoded protein: CSADLMGLGETQYF.

This chain connects TRBV6-2 or TRBV6-3 to TRBJ1-5; 8 bases agree with TRBD1. The CDR3 covers 19 residues. Losses at the gene ends were 0 bases for V and 0 bases for J; bases not matched to a gene: 10. Germline CDR1 MNHEY, CDR2 SVGEGT. In DNA form, the CDR3 reads TGTGCCAGCAGTTACTCTTTGGGACAGGAAACCCATAGCAATCAGCCCCAGCATTTT. It yields the protein CASSYSLGQETHSNQPQHF.

The chain uses TRBV7-8 and TRBJ2-1; perhaps TRBD2 as D (6 bases). This CDR3 spans 16 amino acids. V lost 1 base, J lost 5 bases, and 15 bases lay in between. Germline V CDR1 and CDR2: SGHVS, FQNEAQ. CDR3 loop: CASSLGRVGRNNEQFF. CDR3 bases: TGTGCCAGCAGCTTAGGAAGAGTAGGGAGGAACAATGAGCAGTTCTTC.

This chain uses TRBV7-2 with TRBJ2-2; D unresolved. The length of the CDR3 is 15 residues. Trimming took 5 bases from V and 1 from J, leaving 11 bases between them. Germline V gene sequence: CDR1 SGHTA, CDR2 FQGNSA. The CDR3 here is CASSPRGGNTGELFF. The CDR3 coding sequence is TGTGCCAGCAGCCCCCGCGGCGGGAACACCGGGGAGCTGTTTTTT.

The sample holds many counts of this clonotype. The CDR3 DNA reads as TGCGCCAGCAGCTTGACTAGCGGGGCCAAAAACATTCAGTACTTC. This encodes CASSLTSGAKNIQYF. The chain joins TRBV5-1 to TRBJ2-4, with 9 bases aligning to TRBD2. CDR1 is SGHRS and CDR2 is YFSETQ in the germline V gene. The CDR3 loop spans 15 amino acids. Germline trimming cut 1 base from V and 1 base from J; bases unmatched to any gene: 0.

This clonotype occurred a few times. The rearrangement links TRBV20-1 to TRBJ1-1; D remains ambiguous. Per the germline V gene, CDR1 is DFQATT and CDR2 is SNEGSKA (reference sequence). The CDR3 has 13 amino acids. V lost 2 bases, J lost 11 bases, and 18 bases lay in between. CDR3 coding DNA: TGCAGTGCTAGAAGTAACCGGCTACTCTCGGCTTTCTTT. This codes for CSARSNRLLSAFF.

V and J are TRBV7-8 and TRBJ2-5; 7 nucleotides line up with TRBD1. The J segment lost 4 bases and the V segment lost 4 bases, leaving 3 bases of the junction unmatched. Germline assignment: CDR1 SGHVS and CDR2 FQNEAQ. This CDR3 has 13 residues. DNA for the CDR3: TGTGCCAGCAGCTCAAGACAGGGAGAGACCCAGTACTTC. It is translated as CASSSRQGETQYF.

This clonotype occurred many times. The chain has TRBV5-1 and TRBJ2-5; possible D gene TRBD2, 5 bases. V was clipped by 0 bases and J by 5 bases, with 17 bases between them. This CDR3 comprises 16 residues. Germline CDR1 reads SGHRS; CDR2 reads YFSETQ. The CDR3 DNA reads as TGCGCCAGCAGCTTGGAAGGGAGTGCCTTTACCGAGACCCAGTACTTC. The encoded protein is CASSLEGSAFTETQYF.

CDR3 sequence (DNA): TGTGCCATCAGTCGCCATACCCAAGAGACCCAGTACTTC. Residues: CAISRHTQETQYF. The chain recombines TRBV10-3 with TRBJ2-5; D unresolved. The CDR3 spans 13 residues. Germline V CDR1 and CDR2: ENHRY, SYGVKD. V dropped 5 bases and J dropped 1 base, with 8 bases sitting between them.

This clonotype was observed a handful of times. The chain is built from TRBV28 and TRBJ1-6; D uncertain. Germline V gene lookup returns CDR1 MDHEN and CDR2 SYDVKM. Trimming removed 7 bases from V and 0 bases from J, with 10 bases in between. The CDR3 runs to 15 residues. CDR3 sequence (DNA): TGTGCCAGCAAGATCCCGAGCTCCTATAATTCACCCCTCCACTTT. Translating it yields CASKIPSSYNSPLHF.

The chain links TRBV5-1 to TRBJ2-7, with 7 positions matching TRBD1. Trimming cost V 4 bases and J 6 bases; bases outside gene matches: 13. The CDR3 is made up of 15 amino acids. Germline V CDR1 and CDR2: SGHRS, YFSETQ. The DNA of the CDR3 is TGCGCCAGCAGCGGGGATCCAGGGACAGCTACCGAGCAGTACTTC. This gives the protein CASSGDPGTATEQYF.

The sample holds a few counts of this clonotype. This sequence joins TRBV12-2 and TRBJ2-1. TRBV12-2 is noted as a pseudogene. The CDR3 has 12 residues. Written as DNA, the CDR3 is TGTGCAAGTCGCTTACGGGGATGGGAGCAGTTCTTC. It yields the protein CASRLRGWEQFF.

The chain carries TRBV5-1 and TRBJ2-6, with 7 bases matching TRBD1. V was clipped by 2 bases and J by 0 bases; unmatched bases: 14. Germline CDR1 reads SGHRS; CDR2 reads YFSETQ. The CDR3 covers 20 residues. The CDR3 is CASSFDGQQGFGSGANVLTF. Here the CDR3 DNA reads TGCGCCAGCAGCTTCGACGGCCAACAGGGGTTCGGCTCTGGGGCCAACGTCCTGACTTTC.

This clonotype was picked up a small number of times. The J gene is TRBJ2-1, the V gene TRBV5-1; TRBD2 matches 10 bases. The CDR3 is 14 amino acids. V lost 6 bases and J lost 10; bases outside the gene matches: 10. CDR1 and CDR2 from the germline V gene are SGHRS and YFSETQ. The CDR3 region is CASKKLAGVGEQFF. The CDR3 DNA follows: TGCGCCAGCAAAAAGCTAGCGGGAGTTGGAGAGCAGTTCTTC.

The genes are TRBV5-1 and TRBJ2-7; D tentatively reads TRBD1 or TRBD2 (5 bases each). Germline loops: CDR1 SGHRS, CDR2 YFSETQ. The CDR3 loop spans 15 amino acids. Deletions cut 4 bases from V and 1 base from J, with 15 bases between. CDR3 nucleotide sequence: TGCGCCAGCAGCCCCTTTGAGGGGCTTTCCTACGAGCAGTACTTC. Protein sequence: CASSPFEGLSYEQYF. The full variable domain, its missing parts supplied by reference TRBV5-1 and TRBJ2-7, is KAGVTQTPRYLIKTRGQQVTLSCSPISGHRSVSWYQQTPGQGLQFLFEYFSETQRNKGNFPGRFSGRQFSNSRSEMNVSTLELGDSALYLCASSPFEGLSYEQYFGPGTRLTVT.

This clonotype showed up just a few times. The genes are TRBV6-5 and TRBJ2-2; 7 positions match TRBD2. The germline CDR1 and CDR2 sequences are MNHEY and SVGAGI. CDR3 length: 15 residues. Losses at the gene ends were 0 bases for V and 8 bases for J; bases not matched to a gene: 6. The CDR3 DNA reads as TGTGCCAGCAGTTACTCGAATTTGGGAGGGGGGGAGCTGTTTTTT. Translating it yields CASSYSNLGGGELFF.

The chain uses TRBV7-2 and TRBJ2-4; D remains ambiguous. Trimming shortened V by 2 bases and J by 2 bases, and 7 bases separated the two germline ends. The germline V gene encodes CDR1 SGHTA and CDR2 FQGNSA. The CDR3 totals 14 residues. CDR3 sequence: CASSLRLTKNIQYF. The CDR3 region has the DNA TGTGCCAGCAGCTTAAGGTTGACCAAAAACATTCAGTACTTC.

The chain links TRBV7-9 to TRBJ2-3, with 8 positions matching TRBD2. The V and J ends lost 7 bases and 0 bases, in that order; junction bases with no gene match: 9. CDR3 length: 16 residues. Germline assignment: CDR1 SEHNR and CDR2 FQNEAQ (reference sequence). The DNA of the CDR3 is TGTGCCAGCACCAAACAGACGGGGGGGAGCACAGATACGCAGTATTTT. This codes for CASTKQTGGSTDTQYF.

The chain uses TRBV28 and TRBJ2-7; TRBD1 agrees at 8 bases. This CDR3 is built from 15 residues. Trimming took 3 bases from V and 6 from J; bases not matched to a gene: 10. Germline CDR1 reads MDHEN; CDR2 reads SYDVKM. The CDR3 loop is CASSLVRGQIGEQYF. The CDR3 nucleotides read TGTGCCAGCAGTTTGGTCAGGGGGCAAATAGGCGAGCAGTACTTC.

The rearrangement joins TRBV5-1 to TRBJ2-7, with unresolved D. V dropped 5 bases and J dropped 3 bases, with 15 bases sitting between them. Germline CDR1 SGHRS, CDR2 YFSETQ. This CDR3 region has 14 residues. The DNA for the CDR3 is TGCGCCAGCAGGATGGCCGGGCCAGGCTACGAGCAGTACTTC. Its translation is CASRMAGPGYEQYF.

This clonotype was counted a few times. This sequence joins TRBV3-1 and TRBJ2-4, with 10 bases aligning to TRBD2. The V gene end was trimmed by 1 base and the J gene end by 3 bases; junction bases not matched to a gene: 0. In germline, CDR1 is LGHDT, CDR2 YNNKEL (reference sequence). CDR3 size: 15 residues. In DNA, the CDR3 is TGTGCCAGCAGCCAAGGGACTAGCGGCAAAAACATTCAGTACTTC. This translates into CASSQGTSGKNIQYF.

The V gene is TRBV7-3, the J gene TRBJ2-5; D may correspond to TRBD1 or TRBD2 (6 bases each). The V end lost 6 bases, the J end lost 3 bases, and 14 bases lay between the germline ends. CDR3 length equals 14 residues. Germline V gene lookup returns CDR1 SGHTA and CDR2 FQGTGA. CDR3 coding DNA: TGTGCCAGCAGTTCCGAGGGGGGCAAAGAGACCCAGTACTTC. Its protein is CASSSEGGKETQYF.